Included here is one T cell receptor beta chain sequence, with context. Its matching antigen is unknown. The sample is drawn from a study of PD-1 blockade in classical Hodgkin lymphoma. This CDR3 has 14 residues. Trimming took 5 bases from V and 3 from J, leaving 13 bases between them. CDR1 is MGHDK and CDR2 is SYGVNS in the germline V gene. General study points: Those starting nivolumab under 1 year post-ASCT were excluded. Baseline TCR diversity was reportedly lower in newly diagnosed patients than in healthy donors. It was reported as lower still in relapsed/refractory patients.

The protocol was immunoSEQ multiplex PCR, while the TCRdb copy is restricted to in-frame clones and leaves out a portion. The data contain about 38,000 clones, over 70% of them singletons. Sample time point: cycle 4 day 1 (C4D1), after less than 7 weeks of nivolumab. After autologous stem cell transplantation all patients relapsed, and prior brentuximab vedotin exposure differed between cohorts. This receptor was taken from a human donor with classical Hodgkin lymphoma. The chain uses TRBV25-1 and TRBJ1-2; possible D gene TRBD1, 6 bases. Sample: peripheral blood mononuclear cells (PBMCs), taken before the fourth cycle of nivolumab. CDR3 coding DNA: TGTGCCAGCAGTAGCCCCGGACAGCACTATGGCTACACCTTC. It translates to CASSSPGQHYGYTF.